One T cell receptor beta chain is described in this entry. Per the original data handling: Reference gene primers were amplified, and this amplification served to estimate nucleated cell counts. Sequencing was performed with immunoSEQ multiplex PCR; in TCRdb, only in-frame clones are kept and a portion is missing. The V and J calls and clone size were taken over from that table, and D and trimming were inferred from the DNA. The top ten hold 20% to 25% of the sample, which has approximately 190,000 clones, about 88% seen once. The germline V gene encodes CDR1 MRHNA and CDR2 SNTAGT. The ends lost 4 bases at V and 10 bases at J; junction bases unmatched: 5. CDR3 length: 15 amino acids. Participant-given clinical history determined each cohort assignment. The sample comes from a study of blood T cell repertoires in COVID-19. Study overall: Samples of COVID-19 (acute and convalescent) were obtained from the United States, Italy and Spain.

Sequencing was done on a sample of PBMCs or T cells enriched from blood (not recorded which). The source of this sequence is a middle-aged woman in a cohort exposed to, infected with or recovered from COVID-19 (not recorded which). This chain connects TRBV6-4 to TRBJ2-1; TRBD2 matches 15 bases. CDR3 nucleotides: TGTGCCAGCAGTGGCGGACTAGCGGGGGGGCGCGAGCAGTTCTTC. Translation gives CASSGGLAGGREQFF.